A single T cell receptor (beta chain) is shown here with its context. Time point reported: 2014-2015 season, pre-vaccination. TCRdb's copy holds only in-frame clones and misses some; the assay was immunoSEQ multiplex PCR. The sample holds around 13,000 clones, just under 80% seen once. This specimen belongs to a study of follicular helper T cells after annual influenza vaccination. This sample comprised CXCR5- memory CD4+ T cells sorted from blood, obtained on the day of influenza vaccination. The source is an adult who received the influenza vaccine.

The CDR3 loop reads CASSENRVVHSPLHF. CDR3 bases: TGTGCCAGCAGTGAAAACAGGGTGGTTCATTCACCCCTCCACTTT. The chain recombines TRBV25-1 with TRBJ1-6; the D gene is possibly TRBD1 (6 bases). Germline CDR1 and CDR2: MGHDK and SYGVNS. The V and J ends lost 2 bases and 8 bases respectively, with 13 bases between them. The CDR3 runs to 15 residues.